Presented here are 18 T cell receptor beta chains from one specimen sequenced in a study of T cell clones after liver transplantation. Using immunoSEQ multiplex PCR, the repertoire was profiled, and TCRdb retains in-frame clones only, with some absent. The sample consists of fewer than 80,000 clones, roughly 80% of them appearing once. The sequenced sample was CD4+ T cells from blood, obtained around 50 months after liver transplant. These receptors originate from a human patient who received a liver transplant. Some T cells may arise from the graft donor.

The chain uses TRBV4-1 and TRBJ2-7; 15 bases line up with TRBD2. Germline loops: CDR1 MGHRA, CDR2 YSYEKL. The junction had 7 bases not matched to a gene; V was cut back by 4 bases and J by 0 bases. CDR3 size: 18 residues. Here the CDR3 DNA reads TGCGCCAGCAGCCGGGGACTAGCGGGAGGACGGAGCTCCTACGAGCAGTACTTC. It codes for CASSRGLAGGRSSYEQYF.

The V call is TRBV27, the J call TRBJ2-2, with 8 bases matching TRBD1. This CDR3 has 16 amino acids. After removal of 5 bases from V and 6 bases from J, the junction contained 11 bases not matched to a gene. The germline CDR1 and CDR2 sequences are MNHEY and SMNVEV (reference sequence). In DNA, the CDR3 is TGTGCCAGCAGTACGGACAGGGCCGGGCACCCCGGGGAGCTGTTTTTT. Protein sequence: CASSTDRAGHPGELFF.

The rearrangement uses TRBV28 and TRBJ1-5; 8 bases line up with TRBD1. The CDR3 runs 16 residues. In germline, CDR1 is MDHEN, CDR2 SYDVKM. After removal of 8 bases from V and 2 bases from J, the junction contained 11 bases not matched to a gene. The CDR3 reads CASPPGTGGGNQPQHF. The CDR3 coding sequence is TGTGCCAGCCCCCCCGGGACAGGAGGAGGCAATCAGCCCCAGCATTTT.

This clone was seen once. The CDR3 reads CASSSRTGGFQRVQYF. The CDR3 coding sequence is TGTGCCAGCAGCTCCCGGACAGGGGGCTTTCAACGGGTGCAGTATTTT. The chain carries TRBV5-4 and TRBJ2-3; 11 nucleotides match TRBD1. Losses at the gene ends were 3 bases for V and 11 bases for J; bases not matched to a gene: 14. The CDR3 runs to 16 residues. Germline CDR1 is SGHNT and CDR2 is YYREEE (reference sequence).

The V and J genes are TRBV5-6 and TRBJ1-3, with D possibly TRBD1 on 5 matching bases. The CDR3 is made up of 17 amino acids. In germline, CDR1 is SGHDT, CDR2 YYEEEE. The ends were cut back, 4 bases at V and 0 bases at J, with 17 bases in the middle. CDR3 sequence reads: CASSRTPAGISGNTIYF. As DNA, the CDR3 is TGTGCCAGCAGCCGAACCCCTGCAGGGATCTCTGGAAACACCATATATTTT.

The V call is TRBV15, the J call TRBJ1-3; no firm D call. The germline V and J ends were trimmed by 0 bases and 0 bases, with 9 bases remaining between them. Per the germline V gene, CDR1 is LNHNV and CDR2 is YYDKDF (reference sequence). The CDR3 spans 16 residues. CDR3 loop: CATSRDLVFSGNTIYF. DNA for the CDR3: TGTGCCACCAGCAGAGATTTAGTTTTCTCTGGAAACACCATATATTTT.

V usage is TRBV7-2 and J usage is TRBJ1-2, with TRBD1 matching 8 bases. V gave up 1 base and J gave up 4 bases; unmatched junction bases: 2. The germline gives CDR1 SGHTA, CDR2 FQGNSA. This CDR3 region has 14 residues. Written as DNA, the CDR3 is TGTGCCAGCAGCTTAGAGCAGGGGGCCTATGGCTACACCTTC. Its translation: CASSLEQGAYGYTF.

The chain is built from TRBV5-1 and TRBJ2-2; TRBD2 aligns across 8 bases. J gave up 6 bases and V 5 bases, and 9 bases lay outside the gene matches. Per the germline V gene, CDR1 is SGHRS and CDR2 is YFSETQ. The CDR3 runs to 15 residues. CDR3 protein: CASRVEAGVAGELFF. CDR3 sequence (DNA): TGCGCCAGCAGGGTAGAAGCGGGGGTCGCCGGGGAGCTGTTTTTT. Combining the CDR3 with reference TRBV5-1 and TRBJ2-2 gives the whole variable domain KAGVTQTPRYLIKTRGQQVTLSCSPISGHRSVSWYQQTPGQGLQFLFEYFSETQRNKGNFPGRFSGRQFSNSRSEMNVSTLELGDSALYLCASRVEAGVAGELFFGEGSRLTVL.

This clone was recorded once. The rearrangement uses TRBV6-5 and TRBJ2-7, with a weak D call TRBD2 (5 bases). Germline V gene data show CDR1 as MNHEY and CDR2 as SVGAGI. This CDR3 spans 13 amino acids. Trimming cost V 4 bases and J 6 bases, with 13 bases left between them. The DNA for the CDR3 is TGTGCCAGCAGTTCCCCTCGGGGTGGCGAGCAGTACTTC. Its protein product is CASSSPRGGEQYF.

Notes on this clone: A read error may account for a junction end that differs from germline. Here the CDR3 DNA reads TGTGCCACCTCGGGGGGGGCTCAGTCCGCGATTTTC. Amino acids: CATSGGAQSAIF. The chain uses TRBV6-5 and TRBJ1-2; D is perhaps TRBD1 (6 bases). This CDR3 has 12 residues. Germline V gene sequence: CDR1 MNHEY, CDR2 SVGAGI.

This rearrangement joins TRBV7-2 to TRBJ2-7; 9 positions match TRBD1. CDR3 length: 16 amino acids. J was trimmed by 6 bases and V by 1 base; bases with no gene match: 10. Germline V gene sequence: CDR1 SGHTA, CDR2 FQGNSA. CDR3 amino acids: CASSLVGGQGTSEQYF. The CDR3 DNA reads as TGTGCCAGCAGCTTAGTAGGGGGACAGGGTACCTCCGAGCAGTACTTC.

J is TRBJ1-6 and V is TRBV5-4, with a weak D call TRBD1 (5 bases). This CDR3 comprises 15 residues. CDR1 and CDR2 (germline): SGHNT, YYREEE (reference sequence). Deletions cut 0 bases from V and 7 bases from J, with 11 bases between. The CDR3 DNA follows: TGTGCCAGCAGCTTGGCTGACAGAGTAAATTCACCCCTCCACTTT. Its protein is CASSLADRVNSPLHF.

This clone came up once. V and J are TRBV5-1 and TRBJ2-3; 10 bases line up with TRBD2. CDR3 size: 16 residues. V lost 4 bases to trimming and J lost 0 bases; unmatched junction nucleotides: 5. CDR1 is SGHRS and CDR2 is YFSETQ in the germline V gene. The CDR3 here is CASSKTSGVSTDTQYF. In DNA, the CDR3 is TGCGCCAGCAGCAAAACTAGCGGGGTTAGCACAGATACGCAGTATTTT.

The V and J genes are TRBV6-1 and TRBJ2-1; 7 bases fit TRBD1. The CDR3 contains 13 residues. The V segment lost 7 bases and the J segment 8 bases; nucleotides outside the gene matches: 8. Germline CDR1 reads MNHNS; CDR2 reads SASEGT. The CDR3 spells CASKRQGADEQFF. The CDR3 DNA sequence: TGTGCCAGCAAGAGACAGGGTGCTGATGAGCAGTTCTTC.

J is TRBJ1-3 and V is TRBV4-2; TRBD1 aligns across 8 bases. The CDR3 loop spans 16 amino acids. J was trimmed by 0 bases and V by 6 bases; bases with no gene match: 7. CDR1 LGHNA and CDR2 YNFKEQ come from the germline V gene. This chain's CDR3 is CASSSAGGNSGNTIYF. CDR3 nucleotides: TGTGCCAGCAGTTCTGCAGGGGGCAACTCTGGAAACACCATATATTTT.

The rearrangement links TRBV11-1 to TRBJ2-1, with D perhaps matching TRBD2 (5 bases). Per germline, CDR1 SGHAT and CDR2 FQDESV (reference sequence). The CDR3 has 15 amino acids. Trimming stripped 4 bases from V and 0 bases from J, with 10 bases between. The DNA for the CDR3 is TGTGCCAGCAGCTACGACGGGAACTCCTACAATGAGCAGTTCTTC. This sequence encodes CASSYDGNSYNEQFF.

This clone is medium-sized by share. The genes are TRBV11-3 and TRBJ2-1; 11 nucleotides agree with TRBD2. CDR3 length: 16 amino acids. In germline, CDR1 is SGHNT, CDR2 YENEEA. Trimming at V came to 5 bases and at J to 3 bases, leaving 6 bases not matched to a gene. CDR3 sequence reads: CASSRAGTSGYNEQFF. The CDR3, as DNA: TGTGCCAGCAGCCGAGCCGGGACTAGCGGCTACAATGAGCAGTTCTTC. The full variable domain, with the rest looked up from reference TRBV11-3 and TRBJ2-1, is EAGVVQSPRYKIIEKKQPVAFWCNPISGHNTLYWYLQNLGQGPELLIRYENEEAVDDSQLPKDRFSAERLKGVDSTLKIQPAELGDSAVYLCASSRAGTSGYNEQFFGPGTRLTVL.

This clone was seen a single time. The V gene is TRBV5-6, the J gene TRBJ2-5; perhaps TRBD2 as D (7 bases). V was shortened by 2 bases and J by 5 bases, with 13 bases between the two germline ends. The CDR3 contains 14 residues. Germline values: CDR1 SGHDT, CDR2 YYEEEE. The chain's CDR3 is CASSLMGGRETQYF. The CDR3, as DNA: TGTGCCAGCAGCTTAATGGGGGGGCGTGAGACCCAGTACTTC. Full variable domain (missing parts from reference TRBV5-6 and TRBJ2-5): DAGVTQSPTHLIKTRGQQVTLRCSPKSGHDTVSWYQQALGQGPQFIFQYYEEEERQRGNFPDRFSGHQFPNYSSELNVNALLLGDSALYLCASSLMGGRETQYFGPGTRLLVL.